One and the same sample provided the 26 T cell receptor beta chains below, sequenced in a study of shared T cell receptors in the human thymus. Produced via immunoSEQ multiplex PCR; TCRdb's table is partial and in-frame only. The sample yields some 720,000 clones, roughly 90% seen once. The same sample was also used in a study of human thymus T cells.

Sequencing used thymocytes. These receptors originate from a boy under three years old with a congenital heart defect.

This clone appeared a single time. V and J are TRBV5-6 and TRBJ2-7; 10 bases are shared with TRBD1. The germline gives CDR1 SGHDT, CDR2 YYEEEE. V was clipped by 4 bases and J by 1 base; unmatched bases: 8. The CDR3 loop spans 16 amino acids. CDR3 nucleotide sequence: TGTGCCAGCAGCCGTACTCCGGGACAGGGGTCCTACGAGCAGTACTTC. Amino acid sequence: CASSRTPGQGSYEQYF.

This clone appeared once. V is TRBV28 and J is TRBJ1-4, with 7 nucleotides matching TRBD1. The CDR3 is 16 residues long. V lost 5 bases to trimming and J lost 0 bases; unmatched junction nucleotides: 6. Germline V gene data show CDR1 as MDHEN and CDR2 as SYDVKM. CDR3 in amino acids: CASSPRQGATNEKLFF. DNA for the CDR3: TGTGCCAGCAGTCCTAGACAGGGAGCAACTAATGAAAAACTGTTTTTT.

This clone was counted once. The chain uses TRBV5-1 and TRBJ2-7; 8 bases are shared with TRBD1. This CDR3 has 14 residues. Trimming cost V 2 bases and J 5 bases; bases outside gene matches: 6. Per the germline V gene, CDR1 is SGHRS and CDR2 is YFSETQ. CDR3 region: CASSFRDRYHEQYF. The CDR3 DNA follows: TGCGCCAGCAGCTTCCGGGACAGGTACCACGAGCAGTACTTC.

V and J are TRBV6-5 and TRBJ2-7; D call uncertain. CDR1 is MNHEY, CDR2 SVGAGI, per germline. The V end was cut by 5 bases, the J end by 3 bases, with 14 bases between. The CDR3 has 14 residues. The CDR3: CASSGSDLYYEQYF. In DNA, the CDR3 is TGTGCCAGCAGTGGCAGCGATCTATACTACGAGCAGTACTTC.

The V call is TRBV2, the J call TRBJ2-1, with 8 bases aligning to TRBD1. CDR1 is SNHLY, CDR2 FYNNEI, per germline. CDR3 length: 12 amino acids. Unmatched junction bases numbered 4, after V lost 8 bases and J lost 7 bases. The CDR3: CASGRQGNEQFF. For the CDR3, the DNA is TGTGCCAGCGGCAGACAGGGGAATGAGCAGTTCTTC.

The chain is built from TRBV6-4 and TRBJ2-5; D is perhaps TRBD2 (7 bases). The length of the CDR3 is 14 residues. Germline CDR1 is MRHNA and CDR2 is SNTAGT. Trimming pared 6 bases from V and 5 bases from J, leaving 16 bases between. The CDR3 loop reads CASRAWGGEETQYF. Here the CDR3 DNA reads TGTGCCAGCAGGGCATGGGGGGGCGAGGAGACCCAGTACTTC.

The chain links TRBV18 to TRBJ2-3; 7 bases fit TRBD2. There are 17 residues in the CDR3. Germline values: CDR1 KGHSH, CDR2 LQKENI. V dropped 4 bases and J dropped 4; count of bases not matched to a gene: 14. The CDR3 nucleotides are TGTGCCAGCTCACACCTGACTGGCGGGAGCTCCCCAGATACGCAGTATTTT. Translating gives CASSHLTGGSSPDTQYF.

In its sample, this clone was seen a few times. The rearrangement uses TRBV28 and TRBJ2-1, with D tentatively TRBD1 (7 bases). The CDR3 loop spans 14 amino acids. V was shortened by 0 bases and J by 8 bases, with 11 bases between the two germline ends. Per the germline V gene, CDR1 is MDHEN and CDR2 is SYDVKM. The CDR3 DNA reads TGTGCCAGCAGTTTATGCCAGGGGGGAGATGAGCAGTTCTTC. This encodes CASSLCQGGDEQFF.

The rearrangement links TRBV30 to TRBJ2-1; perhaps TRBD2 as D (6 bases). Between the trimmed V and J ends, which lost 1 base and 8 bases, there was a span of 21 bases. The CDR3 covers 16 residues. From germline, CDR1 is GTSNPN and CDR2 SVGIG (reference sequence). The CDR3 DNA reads TGTGCCTGGAGTGGAACCATTGGCACAGCGGGTTATGAGCAGTTCTTC. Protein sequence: CAWSGTIGTAGYEQFF.

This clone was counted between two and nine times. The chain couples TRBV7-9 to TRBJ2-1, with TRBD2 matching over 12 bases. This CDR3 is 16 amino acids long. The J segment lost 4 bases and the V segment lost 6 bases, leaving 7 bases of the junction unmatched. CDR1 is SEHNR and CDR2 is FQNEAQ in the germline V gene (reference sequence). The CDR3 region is CASSYSGLAGYNEQFF. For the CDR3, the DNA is TGTGCCAGCAGTTACTCCGGACTAGCGGGGTACAATGAGCAGTTCTTC.

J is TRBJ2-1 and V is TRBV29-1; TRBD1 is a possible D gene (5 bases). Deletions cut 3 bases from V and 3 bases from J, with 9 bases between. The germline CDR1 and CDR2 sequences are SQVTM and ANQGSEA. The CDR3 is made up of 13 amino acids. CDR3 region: CSVDQGYYNEQFF. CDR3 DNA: TGCAGCGTTGATCAGGGCTACTACAATGAGCAGTTCTTC.

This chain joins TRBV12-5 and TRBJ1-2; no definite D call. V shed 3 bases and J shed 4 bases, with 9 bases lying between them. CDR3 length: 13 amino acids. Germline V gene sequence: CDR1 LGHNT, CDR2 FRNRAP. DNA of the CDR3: TGTGCTAGTGGTTTCGGGTTGGGCTATGGCTACACCTTC. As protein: CASGFGLGYGYTF.

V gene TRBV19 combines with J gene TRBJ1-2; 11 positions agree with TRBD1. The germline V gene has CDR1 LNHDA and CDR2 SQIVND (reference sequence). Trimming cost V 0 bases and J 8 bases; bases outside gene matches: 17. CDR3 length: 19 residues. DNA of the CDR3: TGTGCCAGTAGTATAGATCTTGGACAGGGGGCCCGCTGGAGGTACGGCTACACCTTC. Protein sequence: CASSIDLGQGARWRYGYTF.

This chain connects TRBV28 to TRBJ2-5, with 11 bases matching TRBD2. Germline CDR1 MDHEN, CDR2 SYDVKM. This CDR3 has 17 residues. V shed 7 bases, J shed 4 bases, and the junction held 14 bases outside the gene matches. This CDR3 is CASINGLAGGRRETQYF. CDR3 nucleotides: TGTGCCAGCATCAACGGGCTAGCGGGAGGACGGAGAGAGACCCAGTACTTC.

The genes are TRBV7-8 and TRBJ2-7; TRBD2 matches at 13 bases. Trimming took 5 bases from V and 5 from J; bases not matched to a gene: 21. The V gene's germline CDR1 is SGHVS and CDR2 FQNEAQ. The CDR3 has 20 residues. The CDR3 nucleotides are TGTGCCAGCAGCGGCCCCTATTCCCCGGGACTAGCGGGACCGCCTCACGAGCAGTACTTC. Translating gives CASSGPYSPGLAGPPHEQYF.

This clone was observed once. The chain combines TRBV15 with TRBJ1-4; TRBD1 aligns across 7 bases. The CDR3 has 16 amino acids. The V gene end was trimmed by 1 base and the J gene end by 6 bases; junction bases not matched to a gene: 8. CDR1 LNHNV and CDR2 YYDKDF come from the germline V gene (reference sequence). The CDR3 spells CATSRVRQGWDEKLFF. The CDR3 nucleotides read TGTGCCACCAGCAGAGTTCGACAGGGCTGGGATGAAAAACTGTTTTTT.

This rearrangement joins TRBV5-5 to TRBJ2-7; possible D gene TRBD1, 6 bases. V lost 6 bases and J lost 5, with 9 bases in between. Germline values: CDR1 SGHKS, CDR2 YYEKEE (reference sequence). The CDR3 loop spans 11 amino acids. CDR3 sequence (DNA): TGTGCCAGCACGAAGGGGGACGAGCAGTACTTC. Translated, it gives CASTKGDEQYF.

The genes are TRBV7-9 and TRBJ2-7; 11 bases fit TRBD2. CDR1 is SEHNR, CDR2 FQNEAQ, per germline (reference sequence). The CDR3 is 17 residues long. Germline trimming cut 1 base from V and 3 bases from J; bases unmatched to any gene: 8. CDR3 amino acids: CASSLGSGRARGYEQYF. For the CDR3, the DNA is TGTGCCAGCAGCTTAGGTAGCGGGAGGGCCAGAGGCTACGAGCAGTACTTC.

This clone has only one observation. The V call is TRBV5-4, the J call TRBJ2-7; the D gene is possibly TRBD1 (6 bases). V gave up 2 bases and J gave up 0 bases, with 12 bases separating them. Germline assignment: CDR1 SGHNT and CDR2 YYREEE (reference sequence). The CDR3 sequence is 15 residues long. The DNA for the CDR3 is TGTGCCAGCAGCTTCCGGGACAAGTCCTCCTACGAGCAGTACTTC. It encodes CASSFRDKSSYEQYF. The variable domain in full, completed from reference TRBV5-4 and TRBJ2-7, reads ETGVTQSPTHLIKTRGQQVTLRCSSQSGHNTVSWYQQALGQGPQFIFQYYREEENGRGNFPPRFSGLQFPNYSSELNVNALELDDSALYLCASSFRDKSSYEQYFGPGTRLTVT.

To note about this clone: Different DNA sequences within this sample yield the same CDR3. The CDR3 region has the DNA TGTGCCAGCAGCGTCGACAGCTCCTACGAGCAGTACTTC. It codes for CASSVDSSYEQYF. The chain links TRBV9 to TRBJ2-7, with D possibly matching TRBD1 (5 bases). V gave up 2 bases and J gave up 0 bases, with 6 bases separating them. Germline lookup yields CDR1 SGDLS and CDR2 YYNGEE. The CDR3 is 13 residues long.

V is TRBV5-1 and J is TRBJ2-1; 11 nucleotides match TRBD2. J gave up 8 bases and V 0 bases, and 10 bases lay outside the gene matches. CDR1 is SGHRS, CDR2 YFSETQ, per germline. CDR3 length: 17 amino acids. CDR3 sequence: CASSLALTSGSSDEQFF. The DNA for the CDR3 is TGCGCCAGCAGCTTGGCCCTAACTAGCGGGAGTTCAGATGAGCAGTTCTTC.

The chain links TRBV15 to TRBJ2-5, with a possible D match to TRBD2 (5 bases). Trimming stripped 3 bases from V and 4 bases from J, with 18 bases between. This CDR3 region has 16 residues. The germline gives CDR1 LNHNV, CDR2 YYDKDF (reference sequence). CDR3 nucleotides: TGTGCCACCAGCAGGGACCCGCGGGCTCCAAGAGAGACCCAGTACTTC. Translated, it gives CATSRDPRAPRETQYF.

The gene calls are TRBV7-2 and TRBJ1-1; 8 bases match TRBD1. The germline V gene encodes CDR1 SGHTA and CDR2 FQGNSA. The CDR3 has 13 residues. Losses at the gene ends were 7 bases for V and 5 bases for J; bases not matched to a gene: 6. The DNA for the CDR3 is TGTGCCAGCACCACGACAGGGGAAACTGAAGCTTTCTTT. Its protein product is CASTTTGETEAFF.

CDR3: CASSPGGPRYGYTF. The DNA for the CDR3 is TGTGCCAGCAGCCCAGGGGGGCCGAGGTATGGCTACACCTTC. The chain joins TRBV7-6 to TRBJ1-2, with 7 positions matching TRBD1. J was trimmed by 5 bases and V by 5 bases; bases with no gene match: 8. Germline assignment: CDR1 SGHVS and CDR2 FNYEAQ. The CDR3 is 14 amino acids.

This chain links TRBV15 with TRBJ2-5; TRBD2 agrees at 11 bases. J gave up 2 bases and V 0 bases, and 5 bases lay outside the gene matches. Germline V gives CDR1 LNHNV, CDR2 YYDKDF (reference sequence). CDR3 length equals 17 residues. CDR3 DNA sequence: TGTGCCACCAGCAGAGACCGGGGACTAGCGGCACAAGAGACCCAGTACTTC. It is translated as CATSRDRGLAAQETQYF.

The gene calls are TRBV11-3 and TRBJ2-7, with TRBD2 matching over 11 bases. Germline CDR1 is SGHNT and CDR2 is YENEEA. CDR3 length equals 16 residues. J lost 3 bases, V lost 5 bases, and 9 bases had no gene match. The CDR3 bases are TGTGCCAGCAGCACTAGCGGGAGTGTTGCCCTCTACGAGCAGTACTTC. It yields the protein CASSTSGSVALYEQYF.